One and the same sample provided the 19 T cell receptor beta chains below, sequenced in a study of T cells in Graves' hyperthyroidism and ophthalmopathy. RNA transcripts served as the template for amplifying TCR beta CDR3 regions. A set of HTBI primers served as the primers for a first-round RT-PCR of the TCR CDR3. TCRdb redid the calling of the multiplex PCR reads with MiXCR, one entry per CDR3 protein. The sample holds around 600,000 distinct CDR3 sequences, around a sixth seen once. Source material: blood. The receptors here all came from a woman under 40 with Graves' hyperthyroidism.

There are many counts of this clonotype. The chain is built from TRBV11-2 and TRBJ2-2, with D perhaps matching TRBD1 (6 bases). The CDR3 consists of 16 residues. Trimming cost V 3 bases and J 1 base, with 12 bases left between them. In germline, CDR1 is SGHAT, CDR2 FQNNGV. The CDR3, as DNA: TGTGCCAGCAGCTTCCTAGGGGGAGTGAACACCGGGGAGCTGTTTTTT. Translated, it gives CASSFLGGVNTGELFF.

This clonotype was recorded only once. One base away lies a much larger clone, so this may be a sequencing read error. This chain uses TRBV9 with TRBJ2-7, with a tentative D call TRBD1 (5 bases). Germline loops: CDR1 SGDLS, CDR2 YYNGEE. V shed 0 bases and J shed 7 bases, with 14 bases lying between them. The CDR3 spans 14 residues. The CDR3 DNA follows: TGTGCCAGCAGCGTAGACGGGTCAGGGCGTGAGCAGTACTTC. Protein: CASSVDGSGREQYF.

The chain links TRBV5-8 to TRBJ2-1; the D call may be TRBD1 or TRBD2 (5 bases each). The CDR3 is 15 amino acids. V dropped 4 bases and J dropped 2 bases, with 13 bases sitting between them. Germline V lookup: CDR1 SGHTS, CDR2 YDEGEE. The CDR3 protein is CASSPGSSTYNEQFF. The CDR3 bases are TGTGCCAGCAGCCCAGGGAGTAGCACCTACAATGAGCAGTTCTTC.

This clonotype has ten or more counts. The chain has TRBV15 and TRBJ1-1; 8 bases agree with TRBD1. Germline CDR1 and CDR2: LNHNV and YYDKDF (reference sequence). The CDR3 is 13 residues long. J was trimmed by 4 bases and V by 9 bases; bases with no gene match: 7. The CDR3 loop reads CATQGAGSTEAFF. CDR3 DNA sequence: TGTGCCACTCAGGGGGCGGGTAGCACTGAAGCTTTCTTT.

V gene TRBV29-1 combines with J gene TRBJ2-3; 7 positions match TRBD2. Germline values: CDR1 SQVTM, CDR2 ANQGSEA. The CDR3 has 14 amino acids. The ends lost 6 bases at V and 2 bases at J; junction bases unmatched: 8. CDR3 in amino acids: CSVGESGTTDTQYF. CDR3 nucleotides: TGCAGCGTGGGCGAGAGCGGGACCACAGATACGCAGTATTTT.

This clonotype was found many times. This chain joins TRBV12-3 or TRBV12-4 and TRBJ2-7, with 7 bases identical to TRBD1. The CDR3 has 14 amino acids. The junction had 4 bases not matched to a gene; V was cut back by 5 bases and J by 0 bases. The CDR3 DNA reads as TGTGCCAGCAGTCCACAGGGGACCTCCTACGAGCAGTACTTC. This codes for CASSPQGTSYEQYF.

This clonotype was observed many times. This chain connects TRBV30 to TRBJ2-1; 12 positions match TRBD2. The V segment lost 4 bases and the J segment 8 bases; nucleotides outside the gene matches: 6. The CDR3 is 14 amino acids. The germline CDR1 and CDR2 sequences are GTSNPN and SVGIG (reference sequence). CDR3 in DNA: TGTGCCTGGATTCCTAGCGGGAGGGTCTATGAGCAGTTCTTC. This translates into CAWIPSGRVYEQFF.

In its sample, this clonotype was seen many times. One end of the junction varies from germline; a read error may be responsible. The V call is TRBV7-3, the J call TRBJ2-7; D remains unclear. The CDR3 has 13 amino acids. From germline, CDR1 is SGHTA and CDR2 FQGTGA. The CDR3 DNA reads TGCGCCAGCAGCTTGGGCAGTGGGTACGAGCAGTACTTC. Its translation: CASSLGSGYEQYF.

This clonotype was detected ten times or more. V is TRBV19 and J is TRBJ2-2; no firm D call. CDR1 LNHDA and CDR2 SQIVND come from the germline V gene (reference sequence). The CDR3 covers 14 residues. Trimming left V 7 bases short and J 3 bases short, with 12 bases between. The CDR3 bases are TGTGCCAGTATCTCGAAATGGGACACCGGGGAGCTGTTTTTT. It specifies CASISKWDTGELFF. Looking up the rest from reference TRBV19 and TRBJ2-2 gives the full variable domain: DGGITQSPKYLFRKEGQNVTLSCEQNLNHDAMYWYRQDPGQGLRLIYYSQIVNDFQKGDIAEGYSVSREKKESFPLTVTSAQKNPTAFYLCASISKWDTGELFFGEGSRLTVL.

The DNA for the CDR3 is TGCAGTGCTAGAGGGGAGGGACTAGGGGCCAACGTCCTGACTTTC. Translated, it gives CSARGEGLGANVLTF. This chain uses TRBV20-1 with TRBJ2-6; TRBD2 aligns across 7 bases. The CDR3 covers 15 residues. Per the germline V gene, CDR1 is DFQATT and CDR2 is SNEGSKA (reference sequence). V was clipped by 1 base and J by 4 bases; unmatched bases: 4.

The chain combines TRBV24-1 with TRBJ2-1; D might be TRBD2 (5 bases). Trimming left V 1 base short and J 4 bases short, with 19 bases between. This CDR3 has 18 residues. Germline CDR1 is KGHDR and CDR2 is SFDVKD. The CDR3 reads CATSDLSRDGFSYNEQFF. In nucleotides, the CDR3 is TGTGCCACCAGTGATTTATCGAGGGATGGGTTCTCTTACAATGAGCAGTTCTTC.

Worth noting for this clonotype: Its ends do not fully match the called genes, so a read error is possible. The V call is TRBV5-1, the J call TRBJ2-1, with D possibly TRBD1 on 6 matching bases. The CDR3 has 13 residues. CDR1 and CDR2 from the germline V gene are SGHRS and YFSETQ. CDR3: CANSPGQYNEQFF. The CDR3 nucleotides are TGCGCCAACAGCCCCGGACAGTACAATGAGCAGTTCTTC.

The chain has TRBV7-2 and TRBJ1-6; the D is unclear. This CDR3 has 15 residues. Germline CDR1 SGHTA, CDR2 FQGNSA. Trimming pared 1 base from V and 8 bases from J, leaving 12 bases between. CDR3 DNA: TGTGCCAGCAGCTTAGGGCATAGGCTCTATTCACCCCTCCACTTT. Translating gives CASSLGHRLYSPLHF.

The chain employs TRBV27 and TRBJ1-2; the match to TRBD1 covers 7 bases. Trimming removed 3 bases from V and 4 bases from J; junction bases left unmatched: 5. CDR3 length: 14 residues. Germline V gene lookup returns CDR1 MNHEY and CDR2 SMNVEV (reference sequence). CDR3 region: CASSFGTVGYGYTF. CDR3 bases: TGTGCCAGCAGTTTCGGGACAGTCGGCTATGGCTACACCTTC.

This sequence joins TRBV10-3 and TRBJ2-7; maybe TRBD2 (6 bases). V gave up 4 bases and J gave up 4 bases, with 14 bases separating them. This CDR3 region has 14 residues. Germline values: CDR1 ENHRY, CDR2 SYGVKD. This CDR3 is CAISGGTVGYEQYF. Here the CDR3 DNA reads TGTGCCATCAGTGGCGGGACGGTCGGGTACGAGCAGTACTTC.

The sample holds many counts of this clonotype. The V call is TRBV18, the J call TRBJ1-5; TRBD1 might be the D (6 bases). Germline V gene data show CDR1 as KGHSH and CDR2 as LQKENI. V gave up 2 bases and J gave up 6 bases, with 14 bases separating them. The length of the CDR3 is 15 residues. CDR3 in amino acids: CASSPTWGGGQPQHF. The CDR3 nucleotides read TGTGCCAGCTCACCAACCTGGGGGGGCGGTCAGCCCCAGCATTTT.

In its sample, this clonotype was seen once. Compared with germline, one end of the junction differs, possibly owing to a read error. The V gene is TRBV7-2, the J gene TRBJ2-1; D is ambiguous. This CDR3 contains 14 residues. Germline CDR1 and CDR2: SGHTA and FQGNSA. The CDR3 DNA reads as TGTGCCGGCAGCTTAGGTCTAGAGATCTATGAGCAGTTCTTC. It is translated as CAGSLGLEIYEQFF.

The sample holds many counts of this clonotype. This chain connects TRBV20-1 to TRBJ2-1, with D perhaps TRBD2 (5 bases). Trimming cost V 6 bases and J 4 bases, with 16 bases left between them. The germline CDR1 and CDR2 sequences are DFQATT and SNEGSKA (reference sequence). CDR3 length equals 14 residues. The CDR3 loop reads CSATKKRRYNEQFF. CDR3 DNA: TGCAGTGCCACAAAAAAACGGAGGTACAATGAGCAGTTCTTC.

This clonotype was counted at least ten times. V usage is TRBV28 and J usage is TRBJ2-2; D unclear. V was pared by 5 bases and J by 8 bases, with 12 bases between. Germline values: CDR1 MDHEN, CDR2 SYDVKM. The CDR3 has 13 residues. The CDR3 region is CASSPSGVGELFF. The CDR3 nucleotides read TGTGCCAGCAGTCCCTCTGGGGTTGGGGAGCTGTTTTTT.